The next 25 T cell receptor beta chains were all read from a single sample in a study of T cell responses to AZD1222 COVID-19 vaccine. Repertoires were generated with immunoSEQ multiplex PCR, while TCRdb's copy carries only in-frame clones and drops some. The sample holds around 140,000 clones, about 92% seen once. Source: peripheral blood, taken 28 days after the second AZD1222 dose. These receptors came from an adult who received the AZD1222 COVID-19 vaccine.

The J gene is TRBJ1-2, the V gene TRBV19; tentatively, D is TRBD1 (6 bases). The CDR3 has 14 amino acids. The germline CDR1 and CDR2 sequences are LNHDA and SQIVND (reference sequence). The V gene lost 4 bases and the J gene lost 2 bases, with 11 bases spanning the gap. The CDR3 bases are TGTGCCAGTAGTACGAACCAGGGGAACTATGGCTACACCTTC. Its translation: CASSTNQGNYGYTF. Based on the CDR3 plus reference TRBV19 and TRBJ1-2, the full variable domain is DGGITQSPKYLFRKEGQNVTLSCEQNLNHDAMYWYRQDPGQGLRLIYYSQIVNDFQKGDIAEGYSVSREKKESFPLTVTSAQKNPTAFYLCASSTNQGNYGYTFGSGTRLTVV.

CDR3 sequence: CASSIDSGATYEQYF. CDR3 DNA: TGTGCCAGTAGTATCGACAGCGGGGCGACCTACGAGCAGTACTTC. This chain uses TRBV19 with TRBJ2-7, with 7 bases aligning to TRBD2. Trimming removed 3 bases from V and 2 bases from J; junction bases left unmatched: 7. Germline lookup yields CDR1 LNHDA and CDR2 SQIVND (reference sequence). The CDR3 sequence is 15 residues long.

J is TRBJ2-3 and V is TRBV5-1; 7 bases fit TRBD1. The CDR3 spans 16 residues. CDR1 and CDR2 from the germline V gene are SGHRS and YFSETQ. V was clipped by 0 bases and J by 1 base; unmatched bases: 5. The CDR3 loop is CASSLVGGAGTDTQYF. For the CDR3, the DNA is TGCGCCAGCAGCTTGGTAGGGGGCGCGGGCACAGATACGCAGTATTTT. Variable domain in full (rest from reference TRBV5-1 and TRBJ2-3): KAGVTQTPRYLIKTRGQQVTLSCSPISGHRSVSWYQQTPGQGLQFLFEYFSETQRNKGNFPGRFSGRQFSNSRSEMNVSTLELGDSALYLCASSLVGGAGTDTQYFGPGTRLTVL.

The chain has TRBV19 and TRBJ2-5; 8 bases agree with TRBD1. Germline CDR1 is LNHDA and CDR2 is SQIVND (reference sequence). Losses at the gene ends were 5 bases for V and 4 bases for J; bases not matched to a gene: 3. The CDR3 is 13 residues long. The CDR3 DNA reads as TGTGCCAGTAGTCTCGGACAGGGAGAGACCCAGTACTTC. Protein: CASSLGQGETQYF. The full variable domain, rest sourced from reference TRBV19 and TRBJ2-5, is DGGITQSPKYLFRKEGQNVTLSCEQNLNHDAMYWYRQDPGQGLRLIYYSQIVNDFQKGDIAEGYSVSREKKESFPLTVTSAQKNPTAFYLCASSLGQGETQYFGPGTRLLVL.

V usage is TRBV10-3 and J usage is TRBJ1-1, with a weak D call TRBD1 (6 bases). CDR1 and CDR2 from the germline V gene are ENHRY and SYGVKD. The CDR3 spans 14 residues. V gave up 3 bases and J gave up 5 bases, with 13 bases separating them. As DNA, the CDR3 is TGTGCCATCAGTGAAGGGGGGGGTGAGACTGAAGCTTTCTTT. Translation: CAISEGGGETEAFF.

The chain carries TRBV4-2 and TRBJ2-7; D remains ambiguous. Trimming took off 1 base at V and 5 bases at J, with 3 bases between the two ends. CDR1 is LGHNA and CDR2 is YNFKEQ in the germline V gene. The CDR3 has 11 residues. CDR3 amino acids: CASSQGNEQYF. DNA of the CDR3: TGTGCCAGCAGCCAAGGCAACGAGCAGTACTTC.

The V and J genes are TRBV5-8 and TRBJ1-5, with TRBD1 as a possible D gene (6 bases). From germline, CDR1 is SGHTS and CDR2 YDEGEE. The CDR3 contains 15 residues. Trimming removed 7 bases from V and 6 bases from J, with 20 bases in between. Here the CDR3 reads CASSKGHRDGQPQHF. DNA of the CDR3: TGTGCCAGCTCAAAGGGTCACAGGGACGGTCAGCCCCAGCATTTT. Drawing the rest from reference TRBV5-8 and TRBJ1-5, the complete variable domain is EAGVTQSPTHLIKTRGQQATLRCSPISGHTSVYWYQQALGLGLQFLLWYDEGEERNRGNFPPRFSGRQFPNYSSELNVNALELEDSALYLCASSKGHRDGQPQHFGDGTRLSIL.

This chain connects TRBV5-6 to TRBJ1-5; D unclear. The germline V and J ends were trimmed by 1 base and 2 bases, with 7 bases remaining between them. Germline-derived CDR1 and CDR2 are SGHDT and YYEEEE. The CDR3 is 14 amino acids. This CDR3 reads CASSLKGGNQPQHF. CDR3 in DNA: TGTGCCAGCAGCTTGAAGGGCGGCAATCAGCCCCAGCATTTT.

The V call is TRBV27, the J call TRBJ2-1; D might be TRBD1 (6 bases). Trimming removed 4 bases from V and 8 bases from J, with 15 bases in between. Germline V gene lookup returns CDR1 MNHEY and CDR2 SMNVEV (reference sequence). The CDR3 is 14 residues long. CDR3 loop: CASSYRTADYEQFF. The CDR3 bases are TGTGCCAGCAGTTACAGGACAGCGGACTATGAGCAGTTCTTC.

This chain links TRBV4-1 with TRBJ2-3; 12 bases are shared with TRBD2. With 1 base clipped from V and 2 bases from J, the junction kept 7 bases outside the gene matches. The germline gives CDR1 MGHRA, CDR2 YSYEKL. There are 18 residues in the CDR3. The CDR3 DNA reads TGCGCCAGCAGCCAAGGACTAGCGGGGGTACCCTACACAGATACGCAGTATTTT. Translation: CASSQGLAGVPYTDTQYF.

The CDR3 nucleotides are TGTGCCAGTAGTATTACCGGGATCGGATATGGCTACACCTTC. Translating it yields CASSITGIGYGYTF. V is TRBV19 and J is TRBJ1-2; no firm D call. The CDR3 extends over 14 amino acids. Deletions cut 3 bases from V and 5 bases from J, with 13 bases between. Germline CDR1 is LNHDA and CDR2 is SQIVND (reference sequence).

This rearrangement joins TRBV27 to TRBJ1-1; no reliable D call. V lost 3 bases and J lost 1, with 6 bases in between. Germline-derived CDR1 and CDR2 are MNHEY and SMNVEV (reference sequence). There are 13 residues in the CDR3. The DNA of the CDR3 is TGTGCCAGCAGTTTGAACGGGAACACTGAAGCTTTCTTT. It yields the protein CASSLNGNTEAFF.

The chain carries TRBV27 and TRBJ1-5; D not certain. The CDR3 runs to 14 residues. CDR1 is MNHEY and CDR2 is SMNVEV in the germline V gene (reference sequence). The V end lost 8 bases, the J end lost 11 bases, and 22 bases lay between the germline ends. The CDR3 here is CASSNKIGAAAQHF. Here the CDR3 DNA reads TGTGCCAGCTCCAATAAAATAGGAGCGGCGGCCCAGCATTTT.

The V call is TRBV5-1, the J call TRBJ2-1; 7 positions agree with TRBD2. The CDR3 runs 15 residues. The V and J ends lost 4 bases and 3 bases, in that order; junction bases with no gene match: 7. Germline V gene lookup returns CDR1 SGHRS and CDR2 YFSETQ. CDR3 amino acids: CASSVSSGLYNEQFF. The DNA for the CDR3 is TGCGCCAGCAGCGTCTCTAGCGGCCTCTACAATGAGCAGTTCTTC.

The chain couples TRBV10-3 to TRBJ2-3; 8 bases map to TRBD2. The CDR3 consists of 14 residues. Germline CDR1 is ENHRY and CDR2 is SYGVKD. V was clipped by 11 bases and J by 0 bases; unmatched bases: 7. CDR3 region: CAVGTSASTDTQYF. DNA for the CDR3: TGTGCCGTTGGGACTAGTGCTAGCACAGATACGCAGTATTTT.

This CDR3 is CASSIFVRGVSTEAFF. The CDR3 nucleotides are TGTGCCAGTAGTATTTTCGTCAGGGGCGTCAGCACTGAAGCTTTCTTT. V is TRBV19 and J is TRBJ1-1, with D possibly matching TRBD1 (6 bases). Germline lookup yields CDR1 LNHDA and CDR2 SQIVND (reference sequence). The V gene lost 3 bases and the J gene lost 4 bases, with 18 bases spanning the gap. The CDR3 has 16 residues. Full variable domain (remainder filled in from reference TRBV19 and TRBJ1-1): DGGITQSPKYLFRKEGQNVTLSCEQNLNHDAMYWYRQDPGQGLRLIYYSQIVNDFQKGDIAEGYSVSREKKESFPLTVTSAQKNPTAFYLCASSIFVRGVSTEAFFGQGTRLTVV.

Concerning this clone: This sample includes further DNA sequences coding for the same CDR3. The CDR3 DNA follows: TGTGCCAGCAGTTACGGTGGCGGGAGGGCTTACGAGCAGTACTTC. Its translation is CASSYGGGRAYEQYF. V usage is TRBV6-6 and J usage is TRBJ2-7; 9 positions agree with TRBD2. CDR3 size: 15 residues. Germline V lookup: CDR1 MNHNY, CDR2 SVGAGI (reference sequence). The J segment lost 4 bases and the V segment lost 2 bases, leaving 6 bases of the junction unmatched.

J is TRBJ2-7 and V is TRBV7-6; 9 nucleotides line up with TRBD1. The CDR3 extends over 15 amino acids. Germline V gene data show CDR1 as SGHVS and CDR2 as FNYEAQ. V trimming: 4 bases; J trimming: 2 bases; junction bases outside the gene matches: 6. The CDR3 bases are TGTGCCAGCAGCTCGGGGACAGGGCCGACCTACGAGCAGTACTTC. Its translation is CASSSGTGPTYEQYF.

The chain couples TRBV28 to TRBJ2-7; TRBD2 might be the D (6 bases). CDR3 size: 14 residues. Trimming removed 3 bases at V and 3 bases at J, with 12 bases between. From germline, CDR1 is MDHEN and CDR2 SYDVKM. As DNA, the CDR3 is TGTGCCAGCAGTTTGGATAGCGGCCTCTACGAGCAGTACTTC. Amino acid sequence: CASSLDSGLYEQYF.

This sequence joins TRBV28 and TRBJ2-3; no clear D. From germline, CDR1 is MDHEN and CDR2 SYDVKM. Trimming cost V 5 bases and J 2 bases, with 2 bases left between them. The CDR3 runs to 11 residues. In DNA, the CDR3 is TGTGCCAGCAGTCTCACAGATACGCAGTATTTT. Protein: CASSLTDTQYF.

J is TRBJ1-5 and V is TRBV19, with TRBD1 matching over 8 bases. The length of the CDR3 is 14 residues. CDR1 is LNHDA and CDR2 is SQIVND in the germline V gene (reference sequence). V lost 4 bases to trimming and J lost 2 bases; unmatched junction nucleotides: 1. The CDR3 loop reads CASSTGQGNQPQHF. DNA for the CDR3: TGTGCCAGTAGTACGGGACAGGGCAATCAGCCCCAGCATTTT.

As DNA, the CDR3 is TGTGCCAGCAGCTTGGATTTAGCGGGGCCCTACGAGCAGTACTTC. Amino acids: CASSLDLAGPYEQYF. This chain uses TRBV5-5 with TRBJ2-7; 8 nucleotides agree with TRBD2. Losses at the gene ends were 0 bases for V and 2 bases for J; bases not matched to a gene: 4. CDR1 SGHKS and CDR2 YYEKEE come from the germline V gene (reference sequence). The CDR3 spans 15 residues.

CDR3 sequence (DNA): TGTGCCAGTAAAGATGGGGCATGGCGTGAGGGAAATGAGCAGTTCTTC. As protein: CASKDGAWREGNEQFF. The J gene is TRBJ2-1, the V gene TRBV19; D possibly uses TRBD1 or TRBD2 (5 bases each). This CDR3 has 16 amino acids. Per the germline V gene, CDR1 is LNHDA and CDR2 is SQIVND (reference sequence). V was clipped by 7 bases and J by 7 bases, with 23 bases between them.

V and J are TRBV12-3 or TRBV12-4 and TRBJ1-2, with TRBD1 matching over 7 bases. V dropped 5 bases and J dropped 8; count of bases not matched to a gene: 8. CDR3 length: 13 amino acids. The CDR3 loop is CASSLHRGSGYTF. The CDR3, as DNA: TGTGCCAGCAGTCTCCACAGGGGTTCAGGCTACACCTTC.

The chain joins TRBV2 to TRBJ1-4; 8 bases are shared with TRBD1. The CDR3 consists of 14 residues. Trimming cost V 5 bases and J 3 bases; bases outside gene matches: 2. Germline loops: CDR1 SNHLY, CDR2 FYNNEI. The CDR3 DNA sequence: TGTGCCAGCAGTCTACAGGGGGCTAATGAAAAACTGTTTTTT. Translated: CASSLQGANEKLFF.